The next 24 T cell receptor beta chains were all read from a single sample in a study of cytomegalovirus exposure and HLA in healthy donors. The PCR ran on 60 Vbeta and 13 Jbeta primers. TCRdb keeps only in-frame clones here, not all; method: immunoSEQ multiplex PCR. The sample includes about 150,000 clones, 80% of them seen just once. The material sequenced was PBMCs. All receptors derive from a man between 25 and 39 years old in good health and CMV-seronegative.

The rearrangement joins TRBV28 to TRBJ2-1; tentatively, D is TRBD1 (5 bases). The CDR3 has 10 residues. Trimming removed 8 bases at V and 12 bases at J, with 11 bases between. Germline V gives CDR1 MDHEN, CDR2 SYDVKM. Here the CDR3 reads CASGKGSQFF. The CDR3 DNA reads as TGTGCCAGCGGGAAGGGGTCGCAGTTCTTC.

The chain combines TRBV15 with TRBJ2-5, with TRBD2 matching over 7 bases. CDR1 is LNHNV, CDR2 YYDKDF, per germline (reference sequence). With 3 bases clipped from V and 2 bases from J, the junction kept 3 bases outside the gene matches. The CDR3 sequence is 14 residues long. The CDR3 DNA sequence: TGTGCCACCAGCAGTATCGGGGGGCAAGAGACCCAGTACTTC. Protein sequence: CATSSIGGQETQYF.

The rearrangement joins TRBV4-2 to TRBJ2-1; D may be TRBD2 (5 bases). Per the germline V gene, CDR1 is LGHNA and CDR2 is YNFKEQ. V lost 1 base to trimming and J lost 5 bases, with 30 bases between them. The CDR3 totals 21 residues. CDR3 amino acids: CASSQGGAPTPAPTTHNEQFF. CDR3 DNA: TGTGCCAGCAGCCAAGGGGGAGCGCCCACGCCCGCACCAACCACCCACAATGAGCAGTTCTTC.

The chain combines TRBV27 with TRBJ2-2, with unresolved D. Germline loops: CDR1 MNHEY, CDR2 SMNVEV (reference sequence). The CDR3 is made up of 15 amino acids. Trimming took off 2 bases at V and 2 bases at J, with 9 bases between the two ends. CDR3 loop: CASSLAGFNTGELFF. DNA for the CDR3: TGTGCCAGCAGTTTAGCAGGATTCAACACCGGGGAGCTGTTTTTT.

This clone was recorded once. The CDR3 nucleotides are TGTGCCGGAGACTGGACTAGCGCATACAATGAGCAGTTCTTC. Its translation: CAGDWTSAYNEQFF. This chain uses TRBV2 with TRBJ2-1, with 9 bases aligning to TRBD2. Germline V gene sequence: CDR1 SNHLY, CDR2 FYNNEI. The V gene end was trimmed by 11 bases and the J gene end by 4 bases; junction bases not matched to a gene: 9. The CDR3 extends over 14 amino acids.

This chain connects TRBV7-2 to TRBJ2-1; D is unclear. Germline assignment: CDR1 SGHTA and CDR2 FQGNSA. Trimming took 4 bases from V and 11 from J, leaving 12 bases between them. CDR3 length: 12 residues. CDR3 coding DNA: TGTGCCAGCAGCTCTACTCCTCATAAGCAGTTCTTC. This encodes CASSSTPHKQFF.

The V and J genes are TRBV2 and TRBJ1-2, with 8 bases lining up with TRBD1. Germline CDR1 is SNHLY and CDR2 is FYNNEI. The CDR3 consists of 13 residues. The trim removed 9 bases at V and 8 bases at J, leaving 11 bases unmatched. This chain's CDR3 is CARRRTGNYGYTF. Written as DNA, the CDR3 is TGTGCCAGGAGACGGACAGGGAATTACGGCTACACCTTC. The full variable domain, with the rest looked up from reference TRBV2 and TRBJ1-2, is EPEVTQTPSHQVTQMGQEVILRCVPISNHLYFYWYRQILGQKVEFLVSFYNNEISEKSEIFDDQFSVERPDGSNFTLKIRSTKLEDSAMYFCARRRTGNYGYTFGSGTRLTVV.

CDR3 DNA sequence: TGTGCCAGTAGTATTAGGCGGGAGAGCACAGATACGCAGTATTTT. Its translation is CASSIRRESTDTQYF. The V call is TRBV19, the J call TRBJ2-3, with 7 positions matching TRBD2. Germline trimming cut 3 bases from V and 0 bases from J; bases unmatched to any gene: 3. The CDR3 has 15 residues. CDR1 and CDR2 (germline): LNHDA, SQIVND (reference sequence).

This clone showed up just a few times. This rearrangement joins TRBV10-3 to TRBJ2-7; D perhaps matches TRBD2 (6 bases). Germline CDR1 ENHRY, CDR2 SYGVKD. There are 11 residues in the CDR3. Trimming removed 6 bases from V and 6 bases from J, with 9 bases in between. CDR3 loop: CAIRGGSEQYF. The CDR3 bases are TGTGCCATCAGGGGGGGATCCGAGCAGTACTTC.

About this clone: Sequence at one end of the junction differs from germline and may be a read error. The genes are TRBV7-7 and TRBJ2-7, with 10 bases aligning to TRBD2. The CDR3 loop spans 18 amino acids. Looked up from germline, CDR1 is SSHAT and CDR2 is FNYEAQ (reference sequence). CDR3: CASSPQGLRTSGSYEQYF. CDR3 nucleotides: TGTGCTAGCAGCCCCCAGGGGCTTAGGACTAGCGGTTCCTACGAGCAGTACTTC.

This clone was observed a few times. The chain combines TRBV30 with TRBJ2-1; maybe TRBD2 (6 bases). The CDR3 sequence is 15 residues long. Deletions cut 3 bases from V and 0 bases from J, with 12 bases between. In germline, CDR1 is GTSNPN, CDR2 SVGIG (reference sequence). CDR3 nucleotide sequence: TGTGCCTGGAGCGTAGCGGAAAGCTCCTACAATGAGCAGTTCTTC. Residues: CAWSVAESSYNEQFF.

The chain recombines TRBV6-5 with TRBJ1-4; 9 bases align to TRBD1. The CDR3 totals 15 residues. CDR1 and CDR2 (germline): MNHEY, SVGAGI. V shed 6 bases and J 8 bases; nucleotides not matched to a gene: 10. The CDR3 bases are TGTGCCAGCAGCCCCCAGGGGACAGGGCGGGAAAAACTGTTTTTT. As protein: CASSPQGTGREKLFF.

The chain joins TRBV21-1 to TRBJ2-2; TRBD1 is the table's D call, not checked against the DNA. TRBV21-1 is recorded as a pseudogene. CDR3 size: 18 residues. The CDR3 DNA reads TGTGCCAGCAGCAAAGGGGGCGGCACCGAACCGGACACCGGGGAGCTGTTTTTT. It is translated as CASSKGGGTEPDTGELFF.

V usage is TRBV5-4 and J usage is TRBJ2-5; 9 nucleotides align to TRBD2. Germline-derived CDR1 and CDR2 are SGHNT and YYREEE (reference sequence). CDR3 length equals 18 residues. V trimming: 4 bases; J trimming: 3 bases; junction bases outside the gene matches: 16. CDR3 DNA: TGTGCCAGCAGCCCTCCGGGCGGGAGGGCGTTTGGAGAAGAGACCCAGTACTTC. Encoded protein: CASSPPGGRAFGEETQYF. Variable domain in full (rest from reference TRBV5-4 and TRBJ2-5): ETGVTQSPTHLIKTRGQQVTLRCSSQSGHNTVSWYQQALGQGPQFIFQYYREEENGRGNFPPRFSGLQFPNYSSELNVNALELDDSALYLCASSPPGGRAFGEETQYFGPGTRLLVL.

This sequence joins TRBV11-2 and TRBJ2-7; no clear D gene. Germline-derived CDR1 and CDR2 are SGHAT and FQNNGV. Trimming took 4 bases from V and 5 from J, leaving 15 bases between them. The CDR3 consists of 14 residues. As DNA, the CDR3 is TGTGCCAGCAGCTATAGACTGAGGAGTAACGAGCAGTACTTC. This gives the protein CASSYRLRSNEQYF.

This chain connects TRBV4-2 to TRBJ2-6, with D possibly matching TRBD1 (5 bases). This CDR3 comprises 14 residues. Per the germline V gene, CDR1 is LGHNA and CDR2 is YNFKEQ. The V end lost 7 bases, the J end lost 4 bases, and 11 bases lay between the germline ends. The CDR3 loop is CASTRVSGANVLTF. The CDR3 bases are TGTGCCAGCACCAGGGTCTCCGGGGCCAACGTCCTGACTTTC.

The chain has TRBV11-2 and TRBJ1-2, with D tentatively TRBD1 (5 bases). V was clipped by 3 bases and J by 2 bases, with 19 bases between them. CDR1 and CDR2 (germline): SGHAT, FQNNGV. CDR3 length: 17 residues. CDR3 coding DNA: TGTGCCAGCAGCTTTTCCGGACATAACGCCCTCAACTATGGCTACACCTTC. This translates into CASSFSGHNALNYGYTF.

This clone was seen just once. The V and J genes are TRBV4-1 and TRBJ2-7; TRBD2 is a possible D gene (7 bases). V was clipped by 4 bases and J by 1 base, with 17 bases between them. Per the germline V gene, CDR1 is MGHRA and CDR2 is YSYEKL. The CDR3 consists of 16 residues. CDR3 coding DNA: TGCGCCAGCAGCCGGGGGGCGGGAGTTGAATCCTACGAGCAGTACTTC. Translating gives CASSRGAGVESYEQYF.

The J gene is TRBJ1-3, the V gene TRBV5-1, with a tentative D call TRBD1 (6 bases). The CDR3 contains 15 residues. Germline values: CDR1 SGHRS, CDR2 YFSETQ. V lost 3 bases and J lost 3, with 13 bases in between. The CDR3 loop is CASSSMDSRGNTIYF. CDR3 bases: TGCGCCAGCAGCTCCATGGACAGCCGTGGAAACACCATATATTTT. Full variable domain (missing parts from reference TRBV5-1 and TRBJ1-3): KAGVTQTPRYLIKTRGQQVTLSCSPISGHRSVSWYQQTPGQGLQFLFEYFSETQRNKGNFPGRFSGRQFSNSRSEMNVSTLELGDSALYLCASSSMDSRGNTIYFGEGSWLTVV.

V gene TRBV5-4 combines with J gene TRBJ2-7; weak D call: TRBD1 (6 bases). CDR1 is SGHNT, CDR2 YYREEE, per germline (reference sequence). V was shortened by 3 bases and J by 2 bases, with 12 bases between the two germline ends. This CDR3 is built from 14 residues. The CDR3 coding sequence is TGTGCCAGCAGCTCTAACAACAGGGCCTACGAGCAGTACTTC. It codes for CASSSNNRAYEQYF.

The chain recombines TRBV28 with TRBJ2-1; 11 bases line up with TRBD1. Germline lookup yields CDR1 MDHEN and CDR2 SYDVKM. Germline trimming cut 2 bases from V and 5 bases from J; bases unmatched to any gene: 2. This CDR3 has 15 amino acids. For the CDR3, the DNA is TGTGCCAGCAGTTTAAGGGACAGGGGGGACAATGAGCAGTTCTTC. It encodes CASSLRDRGDNEQFF.

This clone was found once. The rearrangement links TRBV5-1 to TRBJ2-1; 8 bases line up with TRBD1. Germline CDR1 reads SGHRS; CDR2 reads YFSETQ. The V gene end was trimmed by 4 bases and the J gene end by 8 bases; junction bases not matched to a gene: 5. The CDR3 extends over 13 amino acids. The CDR3 DNA is TGCGCCAGCAGCGACGGACAGGGTTATGAGCAGTTCTTC. Translation: CASSDGQGYEQFF.

This chain uses TRBV7-8 with TRBJ2-1; 14 positions match TRBD2. Unmatched junction bases numbered 9, after V lost 6 bases and J lost 2 bases. This CDR3 has 18 residues. Germline V gene data show CDR1 as SGHVS and CDR2 as FQNEAQ. The DNA for the CDR3 is TGTGCCAGCAGAGCGGGACTAGCGGGAGTAATAACCTACAATGAGCAGTTCTTC. Protein: CASRAGLAGVITYNEQFF.

The V call is TRBV28, the J call TRBJ1-5; D not certain. The germline gives CDR1 MDHEN, CDR2 SYDVKM. This CDR3 has 15 residues. V lost 5 bases, J lost 4 bases, and 15 bases lay in between. As DNA, the CDR3 is TGTGCCAGCAGTCCCCTGAGGGTACGGAATCAGCCCCAGCATTTT. Its translation is CASSPLRVRNQPQHF.